Shown below are 22 T cell receptor beta chains from a single sample sequenced in a study of T-cell reconstitution after alpha-beta-depleted transplantation in children. Unique molecular identifiers were used to barcode this TCRbeta library. TCRdb reprocessed the PCR reads with MiXCR, giving one entry per CDR3 protein. The sample contains hundreds of thousands of distinct CDR3 sequences, roughly 15% of which appear only once. Sequencing was performed on PBMCs, mostly from graft donor cells, taken 360 days after TCRalphabeta/CD19-depleted stem cell transplant. Receptors were obtained from a boy under two years old who had a stem cell transplant for Wiskott-Aldrich syndrome, so the T cells may come from the graft donor.

There are a few counts of this clonotype. V and J are TRBV4-2 and TRBJ2-7; 9 positions agree with TRBD2. CDR3 length equals 16 residues. The ends lost 0 bases at V and 2 bases at J; junction bases unmatched: 5. Looked up from germline, CDR1 is LGHNA and CDR2 is YNFKEQ. The CDR3 reads CASSQDQRGATYEQYF. CDR3 in DNA: TGTGCCAGCAGCCAAGATCAGCGGGGGGCCACCTACGAGCAGTACTTC.

This clonotype showed up just a few times. The genes are TRBV20-1 and TRBJ2-2, with TRBD1 as a possible D gene (5 bases). Germline V gene lookup returns CDR1 DFQATT and CDR2 SNEGSKA (reference sequence). CDR3 size: 14 residues. Trimming took 5 bases from V and 3 from J, leaving 13 bases between them. CDR3 nucleotides: TGCAGTGCTCCTCTGCCAGGGCACACCGGGGAGCTGTTTTTT. The encoded protein is CSAPLPGHTGELFF.

This clonotype was counted once. This chain joins TRBV6-5 and TRBJ2-2; either TRBD1 or TRBD2 may supply D (5 bases each). This CDR3 is built from 18 residues. Trimming took 3 bases from V and 6 from J, leaving 23 bases between them. Germline values: CDR1 MNHEY, CDR2 SVGAGI. The CDR3 bases are TGTGCCAGCAGTTATGGTGGGGCTGGATTAGCGCGGGCCGGGGAGCTGTTTTTT. Protein: CASSYGGAGLARAGELFF.

The table lists this clonotype with a few counts. The chain links TRBV5-1 to TRBJ2-5, with 7 bases aligning to TRBD1. J lost 1 base, V lost 3 bases, and 6 bases had no gene match. Germline V lookup: CDR1 SGHRS, CDR2 YFSETQ. This CDR3 is built from 15 residues. CDR3: CASSSGRTGQETQYF. DNA of the CDR3: TGCGCCAGCAGCTCGGGACGGACAGGCCAAGAGACCCAGTACTTC.

There are a few counts of this clonotype. The rearrangement uses TRBV2 and TRBJ1-5; D possibly corresponds to TRBD1 (6 bases). In germline, CDR1 is SNHLY, CDR2 FYNNEI. Trimming pared 2 bases from V and 6 bases from J, leaving 17 bases between. This CDR3 spans 16 amino acids. The CDR3 DNA follows: TGTGCCAGCAGTGAACCGGGGGCCCAGCAGGGTCAGCCCCAGCATTTT. Translating gives CASSEPGAQQGQPQHF. The entire variable domain, with the rest obtained from reference TRBV2 and TRBJ1-5, is as follows: EPEVTQTPSHQVTQMGQEVILRCVPISNHLYFYWYRQILGQKVEFLVSFYNNEISEKSEIFDDQFSVERPDGSNFTLKIRSTKLEDSAMYFCASSEPGAQQGQPQHFGDGTRLSIL.

This clonotype was counted only a few times. The chain employs TRBV29-1 and TRBJ2-3, with D perhaps TRBD2 (6 bases). V lost 4 bases and J 2 bases, leaving 10 bases between the germline ends. Per germline, CDR1 SQVTM and CDR2 ANQGSEA. The CDR3 spans 13 residues. The CDR3 DNA sequence: TGCAGCGTTGCCCTAGCGCTCACAGATACGCAGTATTTT. The encoded protein is CSVALALTDTQYF.

Ten or more counts support this clonotype. This chain links TRBV5-1 with TRBJ2-5; 11 bases line up with TRBD1. Germline V gene data show CDR1 as SGHRS and CDR2 as YFSETQ. The CDR3 has 16 residues. V lost 2 bases and J lost 2; bases outside the gene matches: 5. This CDR3 is CASSFRDRGSQETQYF. As DNA, the CDR3 is TGCGCCAGCAGCTTTCGGGACAGGGGGTCGCAAGAGACCCAGTACTTC.

This clonotype was found a few times. This sequence joins TRBV12-3 or TRBV12-4 and TRBJ1-1; D gene unclear. This CDR3 region has 14 residues. Trimming stripped 3 bases from V and 1 base from J, with 9 bases between. The CDR3 DNA reads as TGTGCCAGCAGTTTGACAACGCGGAACACTGAAGCTTTCTTT. It specifies CASSLTTRNTEAFF.

There are a few counts of this clonotype. V usage is TRBV11-2 and J usage is TRBJ2-1; a weak D match, TRBD1 (5 bases). The CDR3 has 14 amino acids. V was shortened by 8 bases and J by 6 bases, with 17 bases between the two germline ends. From germline, CDR1 is SGHAT and CDR2 FQNNGV. The CDR3 sequence: CASRSQGIGNEQFF. DNA of the CDR3: TGTGCCAGCCGATCGCAGGGTATAGGCAATGAGCAGTTCTTC.

The table lists this clonotype with many counts. The chain joins TRBV7-9 to TRBJ2-7; TRBD1 matches at 9 bases. Germline V gene data show CDR1 as SEHNR and CDR2 as FQNEAQ (reference sequence). Trimming removed 5 bases from V and 7 bases from J; junction bases left unmatched: 6. This CDR3 is built from 13 residues. The CDR3 sequence is CASSVDRGGEQYF. The CDR3 nucleotides read TGTGCCAGCAGCGTTGACAGGGGGGGTGAGCAGTACTTC.

V and J are TRBV12-3 or TRBV12-4 and TRBJ2-2; D gene unclear. Trimming removed 5 bases at V and 6 bases at J, with 10 bases between. The length of the CDR3 is 13 residues. In nucleotides, the CDR3 is TGTGCCAGCAGTCTTAGGAAAGCCGGGGAGCTGTTTTTT. It translates to CASSLRKAGELFF.

V usage is TRBV10-3 and J usage is TRBJ2-7; TRBD2 is a possible D gene (7 bases). Germline V gene lookup returns CDR1 ENHRY and CDR2 SYGVKD. The CDR3 has 16 amino acids. With 4 bases removed from V and 0 bases from J, the gap between germline ends came to 16 bases. CDR3 DNA sequence: TGTGCCATCAGTGGGGGGGGACAAAGTATCTCCTACGAGCAGTACTTC. The encoded protein is CAISGGGQSISYEQYF.

The chain combines TRBV6-6 with TRBJ2-7; TRBD1 agrees at 8 bases. Germline V gene lookup returns CDR1 MNHNY and CDR2 SVGAGI (reference sequence). V was pared by 10 bases and J by 5 bases, with 4 bases of the junction left unmatched. The CDR3 sequence is 11 residues long. CDR3 protein: CATWTGHEQYF. In DNA, the CDR3 is TGTGCCACCTGGACAGGGCACGAGCAGTACTTC.

Only a few counts were recorded for this clonotype. The rearrangement links TRBV6-5 to TRBJ2-1, with 7 bases matching TRBD1. Germline assignment: CDR1 MNHEY and CDR2 SVGAGI. The ends lost 2 bases at V and 10 bases at J; junction bases unmatched: 5. The CDR3 spans 13 residues. The CDR3 loop is CASSYDRVREQFF. The CDR3 bases are TGTGCCAGCAGTTACGACAGGGTGAGGGAGCAGTTCTTC.

The V call is TRBV5-1, the J call TRBJ1-1; tentatively, D is TRBD1 (6 bases). This CDR3 region has 14 residues. Trimming left V 3 bases short and J 4 bases short, with 13 bases between. CDR1 is SGHRS, CDR2 YFSETQ, per germline. CDR3 in DNA: TGCGCCAGCAGCTCCTTAACAGGGCGCACTGAAGCTTTCTTT. This codes for CASSSLTGRTEAFF.

This clonotype was observed a few times. The V gene is TRBV20-1, the J gene TRBJ2-6; 8 nucleotides agree with TRBD1. V was clipped by 0 bases and J by 0 bases; unmatched bases: 4. The CDR3 sequence is 17 residues long. Germline V gene lookup returns CDR1 DFQATT and CDR2 SNEGSKA (reference sequence). The DNA of the CDR3 is TGCAGTGCTAGAGACCACAGGGGGAACTCTGGGGCCAACGTCCTGACTTTC. Amino acid sequence: CSARDHRGNSGANVLTF.

The genes are TRBV5-5 and TRBJ2-2; 7 bases line up with TRBD1. The CDR3 is 15 residues long. CDR1 is SGHKS, CDR2 YYEKEE, per germline (reference sequence). The V gene end was trimmed by 0 bases and the J gene end by 4 bases; junction bases not matched to a gene: 3. The CDR3, as DNA: TGTGCCAGCAGCTTGGCGGGACAGTTCACCGGGGAGCTGTTTTTT. The encoded protein is CASSLAGQFTGELFF.

This clonotype occurred many times. The gene calls are TRBV10-3 and TRBJ2-1; 14 nucleotides align to TRBD2. V gave up 8 bases and J gave up 7 bases; unmatched junction bases: 4. The CDR3 has 14 residues. Germline CDR1 is ENHRY and CDR2 is SYGVKD. CDR3 sequence reads: CAISWTSGGNEQFF. CDR3 nucleotide sequence: TGTGCCATCTCCTGGACTAGCGGGGGGAATGAGCAGTTCTTC.

This clonotype was found a few times. The CDR3 coding sequence is TGTGCCAGCAGAAAAGGGGGAAAAGGGGGAGGTGAGCAGTTCTTC. It encodes CASRKGGKGGGEQFF. The V gene is TRBV6-5, the J gene TRBJ2-1; D possibly matches TRBD1 or TRBD2 (6 bases each). Trimming pared 6 bases from V and 9 bases from J, leaving 21 bases between. Germline lookup yields CDR1 MNHEY and CDR2 SVGAGI. The length of the CDR3 is 15 residues.

This clonotype was seen only a few times. The chain combines TRBV11-1 with TRBJ2-1; 12 nucleotides align to TRBD2. The CDR3 has 18 residues. From germline, CDR1 is SGHAT and CDR2 FQDESV (reference sequence). The J segment lost 4 bases and the V segment lost 3 bases, leaving 10 bases of the junction unmatched. CDR3 coding DNA: TGTGCCAGCAGCTTGAGCATTTCGACTAGCGGGGGTTACAATGAGCAGTTCTTC. Translating it yields CASSLSISTSGGYNEQFF.

The chain joins TRBV28 to TRBJ2-3; 9 positions agree with TRBD2. The ends lost 5 bases at V and 5 bases at J; junction bases unmatched: 11. CDR1 is MDHEN, CDR2 SYDVKM, per germline. This CDR3 is 16 amino acids long. The CDR3 coding sequence is TGTGCCAGCAGTGTTCGGGTAGCGGGGGTAAAAGATACGCAGTATTTT. Residues: CASSVRVAGVKDTQYF.

Only a few counts were recorded for this clonotype. This chain connects TRBV6-2 or TRBV6-3 to TRBJ2-5; perhaps TRBD2 as D (6 bases). Trimming shortened V by 2 bases and J by 1 base, and 11 bases separated the two germline ends. Germline CDR1 is MNHEY and CDR2 is SVGEGT. The CDR3 length is 15 residues. The CDR3 loop reads CASSYVAGSQETQYF. The CDR3, as DNA: TGTGCCAGCAGTTACGTGGCGGGGAGCCAAGAGACCCAGTACTTC.